One sample yielded the 18 T cell receptor beta chains listed below, sequenced in a study of blood T cell repertoires in COVID-19. Method: immunoSEQ multiplex PCR; TCRdb's copy keeps in-frame clones and lacks some. The sample includes about 260,000 clones, roughly 87% of them seen just once. The sequencing input was peripheral blood. The receptors originated from a human donor in a cohort sampled during active COVID-19.

This chain connects TRBV28 to TRBJ1-1; no reliable D call. The CDR3 consists of 12 residues. Trimming took 6 bases from V and 1 from J, leaving 6 bases between them. Germline lookup yields CDR1 MDHEN and CDR2 SYDVKM. The CDR3: CASRGPNTEAFF. The CDR3 DNA sequence: TGTGCCAGCAGGGGCCCGAACACTGAAGCTTTCTTT.

This clone appeared a few times. This chain uses TRBV19 with TRBJ1-2; 7 nucleotides agree with TRBD1. The CDR3 extends over 13 amino acids. Trimming removed 6 bases from V and 7 bases from J; junction bases left unmatched: 8. Germline CDR1 and CDR2: LNHDA and SQIVND (reference sequence). CDR3 nucleotides: TGTGCCAGTAGAACAGGGGTGTTCTCTGGCTACACCTTC. Translating gives CASRTGVFSGYTF.

The chain has TRBV19 and TRBJ1-1; no clear D. This CDR3 contains 13 residues. Trimming took 7 bases from V and 2 from J, leaving 11 bases between them. Germline CDR1 is LNHDA and CDR2 is SQIVND (reference sequence). The CDR3 nucleotides read TGTGCCAGTAAAACTACTGGTAACACTGAAGCTTTCTTT. This codes for CASKTTGNTEAFF.

This clone is a singleton in its sample. The V call is TRBV19, the J call TRBJ1-6; weak D call: TRBD1 (6 bases). The ends were cut back, 6 bases at V and 7 bases at J, with 25 bases in the middle. Germline-derived CDR1 and CDR2 are LNHDA and SQIVND (reference sequence). The length of the CDR3 is 18 residues. CDR3 nucleotides: TGTGCCAGTAGCTTGGGGTCCATGAGGGGGATCGCGAATTCACCCCTCCACTTT. Translation: CASSLGSMRGIANSPLHF.

Here the CDR3 reads CASSYSREGRYSGANVLTF. The CDR3, as DNA: TGTGCCAGCAGTTACTCGAGGGAGGGGAGGTATTCTGGGGCCAACGTCCTGACTTTC. V gene TRBV6-2 or TRBV6-3 combines with J gene TRBJ2-6; 7 bases match TRBD2. J lost 1 base, V lost 0 bases, and 9 bases had no gene match. There are 19 residues in the CDR3. Germline V gene data show CDR1 as MNHEY and CDR2 as SVGEGT.

The genes are TRBV27 and TRBJ2-7; D perhaps matches TRBD2 (7 bases). V was pared by 1 base and J by 0 bases, with 10 bases between. CDR1 is MNHEY, CDR2 SMNVEV, per germline (reference sequence). The CDR3 sequence is 15 residues long. CDR3 sequence reads: CASSLWGGHSYEQYF. The CDR3 bases are TGTGCCAGCAGTTTATGGGGGGGGCACTCCTACGAGCAGTACTTC.

This clone was observed a handful of times. The chain employs TRBV7-8 and TRBJ2-7, with 7 bases identical to TRBD2. CDR3 length equals 15 residues. The germline gives CDR1 SGHVS, CDR2 FQNEAQ. Trimming at V came to 5 bases and at J to 4 bases, leaving 11 bases not matched to a gene. The CDR3 DNA sequence: TGTGCCAGCAGCAACAGAGCGGGAAGTATGTACGAGCAGTACTTC. Protein product: CASSNRAGSMYEQYF.

V gene TRBV24-1 combines with J gene TRBJ2-3; the D gene is possibly TRBD1 (5 bases). Trimming pared 5 bases from V and 4 bases from J, leaving 9 bases between. CDR1 and CDR2 from the germline V gene are KGHDR and SFDVKD. The CDR3 has 13 residues. The CDR3 coding sequence is TGTGCCACCAGTGCCAGGGAACCAGATACGCAGTATTTT. Protein sequence: CATSAREPDTQYF.

On this clone: One junction end does not reproduce the germline sequence, and a read error may be involved. The rearrangement links TRBV2 to TRBJ1-5; 7 bases are a match to TRBD1. Germline assignment: CDR1 SNHLY and CDR2 FYNNEI. The CDR3 runs 16 residues. The CDR3 region has the DNA TGTGCCAGCAGGGAAGTCTCAGGGGGGTCGAATCAGCCCCAGCATTTT. Protein sequence: CASREVSGGSNQPQHF.

In this sample, this clone turned up many times. The sample holds other DNA sequences that translate to the same CDR3. V gene TRBV9 combines with J gene TRBJ2-7, with 8 bases aligning to TRBD2. CDR3 length equals 14 residues. The trim removed 0 bases at V and 6 bases at J, leaving 5 bases unmatched. Germline lookup yields CDR1 SGDLS and CDR2 YYNGEE. The CDR3 protein is CASSVGLAGSEQYF. CDR3 nucleotides: TGTGCCAGCAGCGTAGGGTTAGCGGGAAGCGAGCAGTACTTC.

This rearrangement joins TRBV6-2 or TRBV6-3 to TRBJ2-3, with TRBD2 matching over 14 bases. J was trimmed by 5 bases and V by 2 bases; bases with no gene match: 15. Germline V gene lookup returns CDR1 MNHEY and CDR2 SVGEGT. This CDR3 contains 20 residues. CDR3 bases: TGTGCCAGCAGTTACGGAGCGGGGACTAGCGGGAGTCGGCGGGTAGATACGCAGTATTTT. This sequence encodes CASSYGAGTSGSRRVDTQYF.

The CDR3 protein is CASSFPTSGGREQYF. Written as DNA, the CDR3 is TGTGCCAGCAGCTTTCCGACTAGCGGGGGACGAGAGCAGTACTTC. The V and J genes are TRBV7-9 and TRBJ2-7, with 12 positions matching TRBD2. The germline gives CDR1 SEHNR, CDR2 FQNEAQ (reference sequence). CDR3 size: 15 residues. V was pared by 3 bases and J by 7 bases, with 7 bases of the junction left unmatched. The full variable domain, completed using reference TRBV7-9 and TRBJ2-7, is DTGVSQNPRHKITKRGQNVTFRCDPISEHNRLYWYRQTLGQGPEFLTYFQNEAQLEKSRLLSDRFSAERPKGSFSTLEIQRTEQGDSAMYLCASSFPTSGGREQYFGPGTRLTVT.

This chain joins TRBV15 and TRBJ1-2; 9 bases line up with TRBD1. Losses at the gene ends were 4 bases for V and 8 bases for J; bases not matched to a gene: 11. The germline CDR1 and CDR2 sequences are LNHNV and YYDKDF (reference sequence). The CDR3 extends over 15 amino acids. CDR3 nucleotide sequence: TGTGCCACCAGCATCGACCCGGGACAGGGACCGGGCTACACCTTC. Translated, it gives CATSIDPGQGPGYTF.

This sequence joins TRBV7-9 and TRBJ1-5; TRBD1 matches at 8 bases. With 3 bases clipped from V and 4 bases from J, the junction kept 5 bases outside the gene matches. The CDR3 extends over 15 amino acids. Germline V gene sequence: CDR1 SEHNR, CDR2 FQNEAQ (reference sequence). CDR3 DNA sequence: TGTGCCAGCAGCTTCGGACAGGGTCAAAATCAGCCCCAGCATTTT. It yields the protein CASSFGQGQNQPQHF.

Remarks on this clone: The same CDR3 is also encoded by other DNA sequences in this sample. The chain is built from TRBV5-1 and TRBJ1-2; D is unclear. V was trimmed by 4 bases and J by 3 bases, leaving 13 bases between them. CDR1 and CDR2 from the germline V gene are SGHRS and YFSETQ. The CDR3 length is 14 residues. This CDR3 is CASSLDGGDYGYTF. The CDR3 region has the DNA TGCGCCAGCAGCCTGGACGGCGGCGACTATGGCTACACCTTC.

This clone appeared a single time. The gene calls are TRBV14 and TRBJ2-7; TRBD2 matches at 7 bases. The CDR3 loop spans 15 amino acids. Germline CDR1 reads SGHDN; CDR2 reads FVKESK. Trimming at V came to 0 bases and at J to 2 bases, leaving 4 bases not matched to a gene. The CDR3 sequence is CASSQDLGGTYEQYF. Written as DNA, the CDR3 is TGTGCCAGCAGCCAAGATTTGGGGGGGACCTACGAGCAGTACTTC.

The gene calls are TRBV6-2 or TRBV6-3 and TRBJ2-7, with TRBD1 identical over 12 bases. Germline lookup yields CDR1 MNHEY and CDR2 SVGEGT. V lost 6 bases, J lost 5 bases, and 8 bases stayed unmatched. The CDR3 has 15 amino acids. CDR3 residues: CASSLRGTGGNEQYF. CDR3 DNA sequence: TGTGCCAGCAGCCTCAGAGGGACAGGGGGCAACGAGCAGTACTTC.

DNA for the CDR3: TGCGCCAGCAGCTTGGACGGACAGCAAAACACTGAAGCTTTCTTT. This sequence encodes CASSLDGQQNTEAFF. The chain couples TRBV5-1 to TRBJ1-1; TRBD1 is a possible D gene (6 bases). With 0 bases removed from V and 2 bases from J, the gap between germline ends came to 11 bases. The CDR3 runs 15 residues. Germline V lookup: CDR1 SGHRS, CDR2 YFSETQ.